Following are 23 T cell receptor beta chains from one sample sequenced in a study of blood T cells in healthy people across ages (dated by TCRdb to the mid-2010s). The library came from 5' RACE. TCRdb lists the instrument as Illumina HiSeq 2500. A second PCR of roughly 7 to 11 cycles was performed with a sample-barcoded 5' primer and a J-beta primer mix. TCRdb redid the processing of the public reads, applying fastp at Q25 and MiXCR, and retained in-frame beta chains. Every CDR3 protein is listed once, alongside the most common genes and DNA of its rows. For this sample there are 1.5 million to 2 million distinct CDR3 sequences; over 25% appear just once. 7.7% of the sample is held by the ten biggest clonotypes. The sequenced material came from blood. The receptors originated from a woman in her twenties or thirties in good health.

With respect to this clonotype: A much larger clone differs from this one at a single base, so this may be a read error. The chain joins TRBV6-5 to TRBJ2-5; D might be TRBD2 (5 bases). The J call could be wrong; TRBJ2-7 is a better fit for the DNA end. The CDR3 has 15 amino acids. Germline V gene data show CDR1 as MNHEY and CDR2 as SVGAGI. CDR3 in amino acids: CASSYSNRGPYEQYF. CDR3 nucleotide sequence: TGTGCCAGCAGTTACTCGAACAGAGGGCCCTACGAGCAGTACTTC.

This clonotype was recorded many times. The chain is built from TRBV5-6 and TRBJ2-3, with TRBD2 matching over 8 bases. V lost 5 bases to trimming and J lost 4 bases; unmatched junction nucleotides: 9. Germline V lookup: CDR1 SGHDT, CDR2 YYEEEE. The length of the CDR3 is 15 residues. Here the CDR3 DNA reads TGTGCCAGCAGGATTAGCGGGATTTCCTCAGATACGCAGTATTTT. Its translation is CASRISGISSDTQYF.

The V gene is TRBV27, the J gene TRBJ1-6; D not resolved. CDR3 length: 16 residues. Germline CDR1 and CDR2: MNHEY and SMNVEV (reference sequence). V lost 4 bases, J lost 0 bases, and 10 bases lay in between. Here the CDR3 DNA reads TGTGCCAGCAGTTGGCGGACGGGCTCCTATAATTCACCCCTCCACTTT. It yields the protein CASSWRTGSYNSPLHF.

A note on this clonotype: It may be a read error: a sequence one base away is much more abundant. The chain uses TRBV5-6 and TRBJ1-2; D remains ambiguous. This CDR3 is 12 amino acids long. From germline, CDR1 is SGHDT and CDR2 YYEEEE. The CDR3 DNA follows: TGTGCCGGCAGCTTTTCGGGTTATGGCTACACCTTC. Translating it yields CAGSFSGYGYTF.

This clonotype came up a few times. This sequence joins TRBV30 and TRBJ2-1; 10 positions agree with TRBD1. Germline-derived CDR1 and CDR2 are GTSNPN and SVGIG (reference sequence). V lost 7 bases to trimming and J lost 6 bases; unmatched junction nucleotides: 6. The CDR3 has 13 amino acids. In nucleotides, the CDR3 is TGTGCCTTACACCGGGACAGGGGCAATGAGCAGTTCTTC. This sequence encodes CALHRDRGNEQFF. Together with reference TRBV30 and TRBJ2-1, the CDR3 gives the full variable domain: SQTIHQWPATLVQPVGSPLSLECTVEGTSNPNLYWYRQAAGRGLQLLFYSVGIGQISSEVPQNLSASRPQDRQFILSSKKLLLSDSGFYLCALHRDRGNEQFFGPGTRLTVL.

This clonotype was seen only a few times. In DNA form, the CDR3 reads TGTGCCAGCAGCTCTTTAGCGGGAGAGGAGCAGTTCTTC. It is translated as CASSSLAGEEQFF. This rearrangement joins TRBV7-9 to TRBJ2-1, with 9 positions matching TRBD2. The CDR3 is 13 residues long. V shed 4 bases, J shed 10 bases, and the junction held 5 bases outside the gene matches. CDR1 SEHNR and CDR2 FQNEAQ come from the germline V gene (reference sequence).

V is TRBV20-1 and J is TRBJ1-4, with 9 bases identical to TRBD1. The CDR3 spans 15 residues. Germline V lookup: CDR1 DFQATT, CDR2 SNEGSKA (reference sequence). After removal of 3 bases from V and 5 bases from J, the junction contained 7 bases not matched to a gene. CDR3 DNA sequence: TGCAGTGCTAGGAGCGGGACAGGGTTAAATGAAAAACTGTTTTTT. Translated: CSARSGTGLNEKLFF.

In its sample, this clonotype was seen a few times. One end of the junction does not line up with germline, which may come from a read error. The V call is TRBV7-3, the J call TRBJ2-7; D might be TRBD1 or TRBD2, each matching 5 bases. The length of the CDR3 is 14 residues. Germline CDR1 is SGHTA and CDR2 is FQGTGA. CDR3 loop: CSSSSGRTSYEQYF. CDR3 bases: TGTTCCAGCAGCTCGGGACGGACCTCCTACGAGCAGTACTTC.

The genes are TRBV27 and TRBJ2-5, with D maybe TRBD1 (6 bases). With 5 bases removed from V and 7 bases from J, the gap between germline ends came to 26 bases. The CDR3 covers 17 residues. Germline-derived CDR1 and CDR2 are MNHEY and SMNVEV (reference sequence). The CDR3 DNA reads as TGTGCCAGCAGTGACCATGGACAGTCCCTACTCGGTGGGACCCAGTACTTC. This translates into CASSDHGQSLLGGTQYF.

V gene TRBV12-3 or TRBV12-4 combines with J gene TRBJ2-5; tentative D call: TRBD2 (5 bases). V was clipped by 6 bases and J by 9 bases, with 17 bases between them. The CDR3 runs 13 residues. The CDR3 loop is CASSSSGSGAQYF. CDR3 nucleotide sequence: TGTGCCAGCAGCTCCTCGGGATCCGGGGCCCAGTACTTC.

This clonotype appeared a few times. The chain uses TRBV4-3 and TRBJ2-6; possibly TRBD2 for D (6 bases). The ends were cut back, 4 bases at V and 1 base at J, with 17 bases in the middle. The CDR3 is made up of 18 amino acids. The germline V gene has CDR1 LGHNA and CDR2 YSLEER. The CDR3 DNA reads TGCGCCAGCAGCCGTGCCCCGGGACTTACGTCTGGGGCCAACGTCCTGACTTTC. As protein: CASSRAPGLTSGANVLTF.

This clonotype was counted ten times or more. The chain uses TRBV3-1 and TRBJ2-4; 12 bases line up with TRBD2. Per the germline V gene, CDR1 is LGHDT and CDR2 is YNNKEL (reference sequence). With 4 bases clipped from V and 8 bases from J, the junction kept 6 bases outside the gene matches. CDR3 length: 15 residues. CDR3: CASSPTSGGADIQYF. In DNA form, the CDR3 reads TGTGCCAGCAGCCCGACTAGCGGGGGAGCGGACATTCAGTACTTC.

This clonotype was seen a handful of times. The chain is built from TRBV20-1 and TRBJ2-7, with 9 positions matching TRBD2. Germline values: CDR1 DFQATT, CDR2 SNEGSKA (reference sequence). The CDR3 spans 12 residues. CDR3: CSTKRGRDEQYF. CDR3 in DNA: TGCTCGACGAAGCGCGGGAGGGACGAGCAGTACTTC.

In its sample, this clonotype was seen a few times. The chain joins TRBV29-1 to TRBJ2-7; D is ambiguous. Trimming pared 4 bases from V and 3 bases from J, leaving 10 bases between. Germline CDR1 is SQVTM and CDR2 is ANQGSEA. The CDR3 has 12 amino acids. This CDR3 reads CSVVSRDYEQYF. The CDR3 DNA reads TGCAGCGTTGTTTCCCGAGACTACGAGCAGTACTTC.

The sample holds a few counts of this clonotype. The chain combines TRBV29-1 with TRBJ2-7; a possible D gene is TRBD2 (6 bases). Deletions cut 1 base from V and 3 bases from J, with 13 bases between. The germline gives CDR1 SQVTM, CDR2 ANQGSEA. This CDR3 has 14 amino acids. CDR3 nucleotides: TGCAGCGTTGAAGGGCAGGTGGGGGGCTACGAGCAGTACTTC. Translated, it gives CSVEGQVGGYEQYF.

The J gene is TRBJ2-1, the V gene TRBV20-1; possibly TRBD1 or TRBD2 for D (5 bases each). The end of the DNA is better explained by TRBJ2-7, so the J call may be wrong. CDR1 and CDR2 from the germline V gene are DFQATT and SNEGSKA (reference sequence). CDR3 size: 16 residues. Written as DNA, the CDR3 is TGCAGTGCTAACTATAATGGGGGTAGCTCCTACAATGAGCAGTACTTC. Amino acid sequence: CSANYNGGSSYNEQYF.

CDR3 sequence (DNA): TGCGCCAGCAGCCCCGAGACAGGGAAAAACATTCAGTTCTTC. Amino acid sequence: CASSPETGKNIQFF. V and J are TRBV5-1 and TRBJ2-1, with 7 bases fitting TRBD1. The trim removed 4 bases at V and 13 bases at J, leaving 14 bases unmatched. The CDR3 has 14 amino acids. Germline CDR1 is SGHRS and CDR2 is YFSETQ.

As DNA, the CDR3 is TGTGCCAGCAGGGGGATAGGCGCACAAGAGACCCAGTACTTC. Translated: CASRGIGAQETQYF. V usage is TRBV28 and J usage is TRBJ2-5, with no clear D. Germline CDR1 is MDHEN and CDR2 is SYDVKM. The CDR3 has 14 residues. The V and J ends lost 6 bases and 2 bases respectively, with 13 bases between them.

This clonotype has just a few counts. This chain connects TRBV7-7 to TRBJ2-1, with D perhaps matching TRBD2 (5 bases). The CDR3 is 14 residues long. Germline-derived CDR1 and CDR2 are SSHAT and FNYEAQ (reference sequence). V lost 4 bases, J lost 9 bases, and 16 bases lay in between. CDR3 loop: CASSSQEIGSEQFF. The CDR3 region has the DNA TGTGCCAGCAGCTCCCAGGAGATAGGGAGTGAGCAGTTCTTC.

This clonotype showed up just a few times. The chain carries TRBV6-1 and TRBJ1-5, with TRBD1 matching 7 bases. J was trimmed by 0 bases and V by 4 bases; bases with no gene match: 6. This CDR3 is built from 16 residues. Germline V gene lookup returns CDR1 MNHNS and CDR2 SASEGT. The CDR3 region has the DNA TGTGCCAGCAGTGCCGGGACAGAGTATAGCAATCAGCCCCAGCATTTT. Its protein product is CASSAGTEYSNQPQHF.

The genes are TRBV15 and TRBJ2-5; TRBD1 agrees at 12 bases. The CDR3 has 15 residues. Per the germline V gene, CDR1 is LNHNV and CDR2 is YYDKDF (reference sequence). V was clipped by 1 base and J by 11 bases; unmatched bases: 8. CDR3 DNA: TGTGCCACCAGCAGAGGAGGGACAGGGGGCGCGGAGCAGTACTTC. Protein product: CATSRGGTGGAEQYF.

This clonotype turned up a few times. J is TRBJ2-4 and V is TRBV6-2 or TRBV6-3; TRBD2 matches at 8 bases. Looked up from germline, CDR1 is MNHEY and CDR2 is SVGEGT. CDR3 length: 15 amino acids. J was trimmed by 13 bases and V by 8 bases; bases with no gene match: 19. CDR3 nucleotide sequence: TGTGCCAGCGTGAGGGGGTTAGCGGGACATGATGAGCAGTACTTC. It translates to CASVRGLAGHDEQYF.

This clonotype was seen ten or more times. This sequence joins TRBV6-5 and TRBJ2-7, with 11 bases matching TRBD1. The V gene's germline CDR1 is MNHEY and CDR2 SVGAGI. The CDR3 contains 15 residues. J gave up 3 bases and V 4 bases, and 5 bases lay outside the gene matches. The CDR3: CASSSPGQGVYEQYF. Written as DNA, the CDR3 is TGTGCCAGCAGTTCTCCGGGACAGGGGGTCTACGAGCAGTACTTC.